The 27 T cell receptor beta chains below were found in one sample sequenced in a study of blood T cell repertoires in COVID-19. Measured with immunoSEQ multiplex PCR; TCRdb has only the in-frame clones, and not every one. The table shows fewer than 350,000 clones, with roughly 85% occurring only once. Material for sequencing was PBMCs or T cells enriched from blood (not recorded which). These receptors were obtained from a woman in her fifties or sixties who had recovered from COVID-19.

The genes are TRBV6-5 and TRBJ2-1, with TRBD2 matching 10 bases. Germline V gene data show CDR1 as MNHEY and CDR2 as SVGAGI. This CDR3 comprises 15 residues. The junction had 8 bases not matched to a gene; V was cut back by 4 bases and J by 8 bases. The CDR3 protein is CASSSTGTSVHEQFF. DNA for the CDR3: TGTGCCAGCAGTTCCACCGGGACTAGCGTCCATGAGCAGTTCTTC.

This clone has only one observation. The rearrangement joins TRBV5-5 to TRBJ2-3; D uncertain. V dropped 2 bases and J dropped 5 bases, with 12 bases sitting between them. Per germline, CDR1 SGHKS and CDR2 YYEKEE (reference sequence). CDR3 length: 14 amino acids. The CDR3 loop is CASSFIPRRDTQYF. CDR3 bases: TGTGCCAGCAGCTTTATCCCGAGGAGAGATACGCAGTATTTT.

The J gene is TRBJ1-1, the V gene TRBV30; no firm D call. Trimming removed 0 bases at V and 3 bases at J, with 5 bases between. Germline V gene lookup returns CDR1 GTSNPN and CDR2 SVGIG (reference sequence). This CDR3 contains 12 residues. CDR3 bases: TGTGCCTGGAGTGTACCGGACACTGAAGCTTTCTTT. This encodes CAWSVPDTEAFF.

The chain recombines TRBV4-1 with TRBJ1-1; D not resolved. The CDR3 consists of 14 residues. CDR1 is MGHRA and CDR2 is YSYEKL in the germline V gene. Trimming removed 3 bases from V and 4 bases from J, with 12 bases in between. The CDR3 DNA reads TGCGCCAGCAGCCACATAGGAGTGAGCACTGAAGCTTTCTTT. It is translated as CASSHIGVSTEAFF.

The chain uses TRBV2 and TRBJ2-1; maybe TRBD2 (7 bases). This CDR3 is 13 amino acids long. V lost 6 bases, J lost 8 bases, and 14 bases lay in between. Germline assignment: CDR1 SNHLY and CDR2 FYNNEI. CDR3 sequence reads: CASRDRGGDEQFF. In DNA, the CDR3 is TGTGCCAGCAGGGACCGAGGGGGGGATGAGCAGTTCTTC.

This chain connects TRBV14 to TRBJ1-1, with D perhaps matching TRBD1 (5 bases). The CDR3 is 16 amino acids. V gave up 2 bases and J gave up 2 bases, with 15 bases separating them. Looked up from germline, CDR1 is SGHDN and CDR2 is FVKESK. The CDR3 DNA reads TGTGCCAGCAGCCAATGGACCGGACATCTTAACACTGAAGCTTTCTTT. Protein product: CASSQWTGHLNTEAFF.

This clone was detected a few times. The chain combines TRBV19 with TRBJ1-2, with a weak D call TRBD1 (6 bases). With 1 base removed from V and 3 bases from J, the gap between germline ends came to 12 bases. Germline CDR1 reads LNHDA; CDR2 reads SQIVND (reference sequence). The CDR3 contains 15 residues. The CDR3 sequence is CASSIAGDRYYGYTF. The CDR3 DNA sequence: TGTGCCAGTAGTATAGCAGGGGATCGATACTATGGCTACACCTTC.

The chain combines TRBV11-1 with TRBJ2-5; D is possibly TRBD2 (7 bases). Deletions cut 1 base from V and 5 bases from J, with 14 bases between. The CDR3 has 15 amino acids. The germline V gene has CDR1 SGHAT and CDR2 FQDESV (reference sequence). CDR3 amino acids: CASSLGAGAGETQYF. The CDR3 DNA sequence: TGTGCCAGCAGCTTAGGTGCGGGGGCGGGGGAGACCCAGTACTTC.

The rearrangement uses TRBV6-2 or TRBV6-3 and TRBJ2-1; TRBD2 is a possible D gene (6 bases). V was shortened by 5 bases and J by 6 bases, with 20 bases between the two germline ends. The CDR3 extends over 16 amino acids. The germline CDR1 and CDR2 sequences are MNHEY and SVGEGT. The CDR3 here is CASSPRGRRYSNEQFF. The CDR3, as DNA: TGTGCCAGCAGTCCCCGGGGGAGGCGCTATAGCAATGAGCAGTTCTTC.

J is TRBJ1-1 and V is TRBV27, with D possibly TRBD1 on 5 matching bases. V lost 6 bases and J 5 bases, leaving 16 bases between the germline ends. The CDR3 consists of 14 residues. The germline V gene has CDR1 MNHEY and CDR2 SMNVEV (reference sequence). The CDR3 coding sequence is TGTGCCAGCAGGCGTCCAGGGTCAACAACTGAAGCTTTCTTT. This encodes CASRRPGSTTEAFF.

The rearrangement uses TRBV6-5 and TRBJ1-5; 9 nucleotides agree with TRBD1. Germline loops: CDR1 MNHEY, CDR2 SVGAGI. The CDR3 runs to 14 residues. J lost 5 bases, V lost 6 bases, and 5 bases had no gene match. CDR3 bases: TGTGCCAGCAGCGGGGACAGGGTATATCAGCCCCAGCATTTT. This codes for CASSGDRVYQPQHF.

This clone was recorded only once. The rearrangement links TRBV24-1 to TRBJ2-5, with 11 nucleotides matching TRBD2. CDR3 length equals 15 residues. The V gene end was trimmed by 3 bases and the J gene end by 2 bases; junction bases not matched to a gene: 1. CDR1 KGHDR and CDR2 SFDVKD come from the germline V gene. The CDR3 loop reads CATSDRLAGQETQYF. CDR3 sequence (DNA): TGTGCCACCAGTGATAGACTAGCGGGGCAAGAGACCCAGTACTTC.

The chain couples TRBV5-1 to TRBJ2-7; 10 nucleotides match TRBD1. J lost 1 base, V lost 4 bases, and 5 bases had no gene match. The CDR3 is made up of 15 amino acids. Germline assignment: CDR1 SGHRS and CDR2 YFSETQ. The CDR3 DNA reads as TGCGCCAGCAGCGGAAGGACAGGGGGTTCCTACGAGCAGTACTTC. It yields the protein CASSGRTGGSYEQYF.

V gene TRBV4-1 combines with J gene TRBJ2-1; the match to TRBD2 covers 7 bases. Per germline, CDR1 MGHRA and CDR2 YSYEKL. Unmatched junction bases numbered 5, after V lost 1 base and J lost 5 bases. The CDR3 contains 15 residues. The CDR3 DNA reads TGCGCCAGCAGCCAAGCGTCTAGCGGAGACAATGAGCAGTTCTTC. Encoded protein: CASSQASSGDNEQFF.

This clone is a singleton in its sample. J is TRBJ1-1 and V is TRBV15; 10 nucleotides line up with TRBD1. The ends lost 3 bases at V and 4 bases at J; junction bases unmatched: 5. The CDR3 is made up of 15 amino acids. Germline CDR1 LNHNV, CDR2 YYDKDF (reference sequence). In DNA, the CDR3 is TGTGCCACCAGCAGGGGACAGGGGAGGGGCACTGAAGCTTTCTTT. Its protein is CATSRGQGRGTEAFF.

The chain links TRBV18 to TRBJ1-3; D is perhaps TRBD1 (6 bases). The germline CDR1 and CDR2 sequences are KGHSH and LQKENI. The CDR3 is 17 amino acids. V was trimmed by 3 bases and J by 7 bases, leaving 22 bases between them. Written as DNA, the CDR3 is TGTGCCAGCTCACCTATTGCAAGGGGGACGGCTTCCAACACCATATATTTT. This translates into CASSPIARGTASNTIYF.

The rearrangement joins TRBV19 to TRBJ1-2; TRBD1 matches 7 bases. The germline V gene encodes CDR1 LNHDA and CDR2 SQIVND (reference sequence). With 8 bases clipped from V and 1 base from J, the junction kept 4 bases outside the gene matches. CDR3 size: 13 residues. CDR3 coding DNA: TGTGCCAGTGGACAGGCAAGTAACTATGGCTACACCTTC. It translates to CASGQASNYGYTF. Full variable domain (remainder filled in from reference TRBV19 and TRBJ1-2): DGGITQSPKYLFRKEGQNVTLSCEQNLNHDAMYWYRQDPGQGLRLIYYSQIVNDFQKGDIAEGYSVSREKKESFPLTVTSAQKNPTAFYLCASGQASNYGYTFGSGTRLTVV.

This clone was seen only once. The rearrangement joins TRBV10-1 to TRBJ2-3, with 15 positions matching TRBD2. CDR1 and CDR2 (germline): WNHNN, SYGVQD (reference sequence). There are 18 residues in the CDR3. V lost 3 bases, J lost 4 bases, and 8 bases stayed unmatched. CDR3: CASSDQGLAGGLADTQYF. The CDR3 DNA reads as TGCGCCAGCAGTGACCAAGGACTAGCGGGAGGGCTAGCAGATACGCAGTATTTT.

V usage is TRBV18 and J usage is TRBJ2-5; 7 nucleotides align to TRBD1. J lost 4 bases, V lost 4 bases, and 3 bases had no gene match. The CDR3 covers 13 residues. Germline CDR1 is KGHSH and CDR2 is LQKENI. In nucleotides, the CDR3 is TGTGCCAGCTCACAGGGACAGCGAGAGACCCAGTACTTC. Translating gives CASSQGQRETQYF.

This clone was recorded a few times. DNA of the CDR3: TGTGCCAGCAGCTCCGGGACTAGGAGTTGGGACAATGAGCAGTTCTTC. Translated, it gives CASSSGTRSWDNEQFF. This rearrangement joins TRBV11-2 to TRBJ2-1; TRBD2 matches 8 bases. The CDR3 consists of 16 residues. CDR1 and CDR2 (germline): SGHAT, FQNNGV. Losses at the gene ends were 4 bases for V and 5 bases for J; bases not matched to a gene: 10.

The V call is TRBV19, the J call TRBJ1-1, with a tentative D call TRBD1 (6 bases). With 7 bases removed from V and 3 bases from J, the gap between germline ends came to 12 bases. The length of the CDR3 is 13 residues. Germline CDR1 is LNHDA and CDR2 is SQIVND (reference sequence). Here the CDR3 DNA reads TGTGCCAGTATTACAGGGCGGCACACTGAAGCTTTCTTT. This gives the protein CASITGRHTEAFF.

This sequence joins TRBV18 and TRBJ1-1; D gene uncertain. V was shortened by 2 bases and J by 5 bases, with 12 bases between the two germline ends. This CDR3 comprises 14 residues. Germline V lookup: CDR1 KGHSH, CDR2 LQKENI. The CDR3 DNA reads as TGTGCCAGCTCACCAATCCTTAAGCCTACTGAAGCTTTCTTT. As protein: CASSPILKPTEAFF.

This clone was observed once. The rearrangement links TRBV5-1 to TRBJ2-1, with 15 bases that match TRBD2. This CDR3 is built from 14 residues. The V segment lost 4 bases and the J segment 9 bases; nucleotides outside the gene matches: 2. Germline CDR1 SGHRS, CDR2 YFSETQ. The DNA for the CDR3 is TGCGCCAGCAGCCCGGGACTAGCGGGAGGTGAGCAGTTCTTC. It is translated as CASSPGLAGGEQFF.

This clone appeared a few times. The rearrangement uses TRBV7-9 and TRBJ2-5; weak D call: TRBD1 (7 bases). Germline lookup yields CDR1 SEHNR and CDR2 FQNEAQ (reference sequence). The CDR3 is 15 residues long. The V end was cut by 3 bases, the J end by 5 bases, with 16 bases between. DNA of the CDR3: TGTGCCAGCAGCTTCGCAGGGGGAGGCAAGGAGACCCAGTACTTC. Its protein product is CASSFAGGGKETQYF.

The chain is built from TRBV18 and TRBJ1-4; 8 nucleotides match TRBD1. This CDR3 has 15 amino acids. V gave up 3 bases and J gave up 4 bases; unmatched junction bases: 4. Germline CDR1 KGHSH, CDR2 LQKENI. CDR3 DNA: TGTGCCAGCTCACCTTGGACAGGGCATAATGAAAAACTGTTTTTT. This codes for CASSPWTGHNEKLFF.

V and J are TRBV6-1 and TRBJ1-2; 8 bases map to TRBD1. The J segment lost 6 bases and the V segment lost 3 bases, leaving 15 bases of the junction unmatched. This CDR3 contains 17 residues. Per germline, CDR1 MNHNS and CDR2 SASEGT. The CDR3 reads CASSDPGTGAIRDGYTF. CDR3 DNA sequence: TGTGCCAGCAGTGACCCCGGGACAGGAGCGATCCGCGATGGCTACACCTTC.

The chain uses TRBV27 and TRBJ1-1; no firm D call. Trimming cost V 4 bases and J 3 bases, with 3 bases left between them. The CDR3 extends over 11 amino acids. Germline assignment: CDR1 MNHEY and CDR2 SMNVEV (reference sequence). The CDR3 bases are TGTGCCAGCAGTTCCGACACTGAAGCTTTCTTT. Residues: CASSSDTEAFF.